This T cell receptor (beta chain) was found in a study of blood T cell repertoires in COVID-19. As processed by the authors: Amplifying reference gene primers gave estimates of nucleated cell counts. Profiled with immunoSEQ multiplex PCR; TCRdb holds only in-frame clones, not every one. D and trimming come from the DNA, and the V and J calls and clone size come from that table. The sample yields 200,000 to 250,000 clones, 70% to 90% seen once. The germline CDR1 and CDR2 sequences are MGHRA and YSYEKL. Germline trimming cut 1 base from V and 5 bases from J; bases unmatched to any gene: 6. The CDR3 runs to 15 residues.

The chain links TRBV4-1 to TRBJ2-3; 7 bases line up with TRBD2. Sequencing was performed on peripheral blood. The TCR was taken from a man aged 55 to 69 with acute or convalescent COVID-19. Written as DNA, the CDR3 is TGCGCCAGCAGCCAAGCCACGGCGGGGGTAGATACGCAGTATTTT. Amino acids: CASSQATAGVDTQYF.